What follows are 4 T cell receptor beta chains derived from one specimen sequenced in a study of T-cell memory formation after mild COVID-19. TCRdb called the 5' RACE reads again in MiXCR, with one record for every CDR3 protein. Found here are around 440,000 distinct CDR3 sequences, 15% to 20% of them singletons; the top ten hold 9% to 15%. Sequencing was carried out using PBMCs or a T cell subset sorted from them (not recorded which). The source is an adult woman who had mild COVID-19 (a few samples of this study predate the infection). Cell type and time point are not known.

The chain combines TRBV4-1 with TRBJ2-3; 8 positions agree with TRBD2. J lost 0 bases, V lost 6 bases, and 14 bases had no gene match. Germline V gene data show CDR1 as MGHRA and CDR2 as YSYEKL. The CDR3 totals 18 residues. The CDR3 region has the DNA TGCGCCAGCAGGCCGGGACTAGACGTATACCCTAGCACAGATACGCAGTATTTT. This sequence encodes CASRPGLDVYPSTDTQYF.

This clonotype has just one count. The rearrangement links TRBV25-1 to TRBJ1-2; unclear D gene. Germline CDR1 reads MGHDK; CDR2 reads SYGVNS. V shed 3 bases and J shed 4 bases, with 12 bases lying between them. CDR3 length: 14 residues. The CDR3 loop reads CASSDRSLAYGYTF. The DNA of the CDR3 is TGTGCCAGCAGTGATCGAAGCTTGGCCTATGGCTACACCTTC.

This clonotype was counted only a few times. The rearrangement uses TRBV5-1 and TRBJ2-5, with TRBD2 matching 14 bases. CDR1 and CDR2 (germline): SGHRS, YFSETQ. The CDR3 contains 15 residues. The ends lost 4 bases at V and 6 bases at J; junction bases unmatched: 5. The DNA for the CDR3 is TGCGCCAGCAGCCTGACTAGCGGGGGGGAGAAGACCCAGTACTTC. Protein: CASSLTSGGEKTQYF.

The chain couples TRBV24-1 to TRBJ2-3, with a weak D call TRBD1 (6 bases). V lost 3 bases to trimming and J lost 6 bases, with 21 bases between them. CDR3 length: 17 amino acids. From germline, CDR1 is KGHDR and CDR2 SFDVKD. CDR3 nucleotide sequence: TGTGCCACCAGTGATCCCAGGGGCCACCAGCACATCGATACGCAGTATTTT. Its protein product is CATSDPRGHQHIDTQYF.